The clone carrying this T cell receptor (beta chain) was found many times. The germline V and J ends were trimmed by 2 bases and 0 bases, with 7 bases remaining between them. The CDR3 consists of 14 residues. CDR1 MNHEY and CDR2 SVGAGI come from the germline V gene. This sample was taken from a study of blood T cell repertoires in COVID-19. Study-level background: PBMCs, B-cell-depleted T cells, or T cells provided the cDNA or gDNA that made up the material.

Profiling relied on immunoSEQ multiplex PCR, and the TCRdb table lists in-frame clones only, not all of them. The sample lists about 190,000 clones; about 80% were seen once. This sequence was found in a man in his 60s with acute or convalescent COVID-19. Material: peripheral blood. The J gene is TRBJ1-2, the V gene TRBV6-5, with no clear D. The CDR3, as DNA: TGTGCCAGCAGTTACGGGCCAGCTAACTATGGCTACACCTTC. This gives the protein CASSYGPANYGYTF.